A single sample is the source of the 30 T cell receptor beta chains below, sequenced in a study of blood T cell repertoires in COVID-19. Repertoires were generated with immunoSEQ multiplex PCR, while TCRdb's copy carries only in-frame clones and drops some. The repertoire consists of some 300,000 clones, with roughly 86% occurring once and the leading ten covering less than 3.5%. Sequencing was carried out using PBMCs or T cells enriched from blood (not recorded which). Receptors originate from a woman between 50 and 59 years old who had been exposed to COVID-19.

The chain links TRBV29-1 to TRBJ2-5; a possible D gene is TRBD2 (6 bases). The CDR3 spans 15 residues. Deletions cut 6 bases from V and 1 base from J, with 18 bases between. Germline V CDR1 and CDR2: SQVTM, ANQGSEA. This CDR3 reads CSVARDWDFQETQYF. DNA for the CDR3: TGCAGCGTGGCGAGGGACTGGGATTTCCAAGAGACCCAGTACTTC.

As to this clone: One end of the junction fails to match germline, which may point to a read error. The gene calls are TRBV24-1 and TRBJ1-2, with 9 bases identical to TRBD1. In germline, CDR1 is KGHDR, CDR2 SFDVKD. The CDR3 consists of 12 residues. The CDR3 DNA sequence: TGTGCCACCAGTGATACCGGGACAGGGTCCTTCTTC. Protein sequence: CATSDTGTGSFF.

J is TRBJ2-2 and V is TRBV5-4, with D unresolved. There are 16 residues in the CDR3. Deletions cut 0 bases from V and 4 bases from J, with 13 bases between. CDR1 and CDR2 (germline): SGHNT, YYREEE (reference sequence). The CDR3 sequence: CASSLVDLAGTGELFF. For the CDR3, the DNA is TGTGCCAGCAGCTTGGTCGACCTGGCAGGCACCGGGGAGCTGTTTTTT.

The chain employs TRBV7-2 and TRBJ1-3, with D uncertain. The germline gives CDR1 SGHTA, CDR2 FQGNSA. The CDR3 is made up of 14 amino acids. V shed 1 base and J shed 1 base, with 5 bases lying between them. The chain's CDR3 is CASSLVSSGNTIYF. The CDR3 bases are TGTGCCAGCAGCTTAGTGTCATCTGGAAACACCATATATTTT. The whole variable domain, filled in from reference TRBV7-2 and TRBJ1-3, reads GAGVSQSPSNKVTEKGKDVELRCDPISGHTALYWYRQSLGQGLEFLIYFQGNSAPDKSGLPSDRFSAERTGGSVSTLTIQRTQQEDSAVYLCASSLVSSGNTIYFGEGSWLTVV.

The chain is built from TRBV11-3 and TRBJ2-7; 8 nucleotides line up with TRBD2. The CDR3 runs to 13 residues. With 5 bases clipped from V and 1 base from J, the junction kept 1 base outside the gene matches. Germline V CDR1 and CDR2: SGHNT, YENEEA. Written as DNA, the CDR3 is TGTGCCAGCAGCCCGGGGGGGTCCTACGAGCAGTACTTC. Translated, it gives CASSPGGSYEQYF.

V is TRBV12-3 or TRBV12-4 and J is TRBJ2-5, with D possibly being TRBD1 (6 bases). The CDR3 extends over 13 amino acids. Trimming cost V 6 bases and J 1 base, with 9 bases left between them. This CDR3 is CASSTGSQETQYF. The CDR3 nucleotides are TGTGCCAGCAGCACAGGGTCCCAAGAGACCCAGTACTTC.

The chain joins TRBV19 to TRBJ2-7; a weak D match, TRBD1 (6 bases). CDR1 is LNHDA and CDR2 is SQIVND in the germline V gene (reference sequence). The CDR3 runs to 15 residues. Between the trimmed V and J ends, which lost 9 bases and 8 bases, there was a span of 26 bases. CDR3 nucleotide sequence: TGTGCCAGCTCGAAGAGGGGGACGGAGACTCTAAAGCAGTACTTC. Translating gives CASSKRGTETLKQYF.

This chain connects TRBV7-9 to TRBJ2-2, with a possible D match to TRBD1 (6 bases). There are 15 residues in the CDR3. CDR1 is SEHNR and CDR2 is FQNEAQ in the germline V gene (reference sequence). V was clipped by 5 bases and J by 0 bases, with 10 bases between them. For the CDR3, the DNA is TGTGCCAGCAGCGTGGGACAAACGAACACCGGGGAGCTGTTTTTT. This codes for CASSVGQTNTGELFF.

In this sample, this clone turned up once. The chain joins TRBV3-1 (or the pseudogene TRBV3-2) to TRBJ2-7; 7 nucleotides agree with TRBD1. Losses at the gene ends were 0 bases for V and 5 bases for J; bases not matched to a gene: 10. The CDR3 covers 16 residues. The germline V gene has CDR1 LGHDT and CDR2 YNNKEL (reference sequence). The CDR3 nucleotides read TGTGCCAGCAGCCAAGAGGGACAGACTACCTATCACGAGCAGTACTTC. This encodes CASSQEGQTTYHEQYF.

This chain joins TRBV6-5 and TRBJ1-4; a possible D gene is TRBD1 (6 bases). Germline-derived CDR1 and CDR2 are MNHEY and SVGAGI. This CDR3 comprises 15 residues. V lost 7 bases and J lost 4, with 16 bases in between. The CDR3 spells CASTLPRQDNEKLFF. CDR3 nucleotides: TGTGCCAGCACACTTCCTCGACAGGATAATGAAAAACTGTTTTTT.

This chain joins TRBV12-3 or TRBV12-4 and TRBJ1-2; TRBD1 might be the D (6 bases). Trimming shortened V by 6 bases and J by 7 bases, and 12 bases separated the two germline ends. The CDR3 consists of 12 residues. CDR3 bases: TGTGCCAGCAGGACAGGAGGAAGTGGCTACACCTTC. Translating it yields CASRTGGSGYTF.

The chain combines TRBV10-3 with TRBJ2-7; tentative D call: TRBD2 (5 bases). This CDR3 is 12 amino acids long. V was pared by 7 bases and J by 4 bases, with 11 bases between. Germline-derived CDR1 and CDR2 are ENHRY and SYGVKD. The CDR3 nucleotides read TGTGCCATCACTGACCGGGGATACGAGCAGTACTTC. This sequence encodes CAITDRGYEQYF.

The gene calls are TRBV7-6 and TRBJ1-1; 8 bases line up with TRBD1. Germline V lookup: CDR1 SGHVS, CDR2 FNYEAQ. This CDR3 region has 16 residues. Trimming removed 0 bases from V and 4 bases from J; junction bases left unmatched: 7. The CDR3 DNA is TGTGCCAGCAGCTTAGCGAATCTTGACAGGGGCACTGAAGCTTTCTTT. Amino acids: CASSLANLDRGTEAFF.

This clone was seen a handful of times. The chain joins TRBV5-1 to TRBJ2-2; D remains unclear. V dropped 0 bases and J dropped 5 bases, with 11 bases sitting between them. Germline V gene lookup returns CDR1 SGHRS and CDR2 YFSETQ. The CDR3 covers 15 residues. CDR3 bases: TGCGCCAGCAGCTTGGGGGTTCCGGGTACCGGGGAGCTGTTTTTT. This gives the protein CASSLGVPGTGELFF.

This chain uses TRBV7-8 with TRBJ2-3; D is unclear. V was shortened by 2 bases and J by 0 bases, with 9 bases between the two germline ends. Germline lookup yields CDR1 SGHVS and CDR2 FQNEAQ. This CDR3 is 15 amino acids long. In nucleotides, the CDR3 is TGTGCCAGCAGCTTAAGACTTTTCAGCACAGATACGCAGTATTTT. Its protein is CASSLRLFSTDTQYF.

This clone was counted only a few times. V gene TRBV30 combines with J gene TRBJ2-7; TRBD1 matches at 9 bases. The V and J ends lost 0 bases and 4 bases, in that order; junction bases with no gene match: 7. CDR1 and CDR2 (germline): GTSNPN, SVGIG (reference sequence). The CDR3 spans 15 residues. For the CDR3, the DNA is TGTGCCTGGAGTGTATTGACAGGGGGACCTTACGAGCAGTACTTC. Encoded protein: CAWSVLTGGPYEQYF.

The chain has TRBV4-1 and TRBJ2-3; 12 bases fit TRBD2. Germline trimming cut 4 bases from V and 2 bases from J; bases unmatched to any gene: 4. CDR3 size: 16 residues. Per the germline V gene, CDR1 is MGHRA and CDR2 is YSYEKL. CDR3 sequence: CASSPGLAGNTDTQYF. The CDR3, as DNA: TGCGCCAGCAGCCCCGGACTAGCGGGGAACACAGATACGCAGTATTTT.

CDR3 coding DNA: TGCGCCAGCAGCCAGAGCCAGGGGGTGGGAGAGACCCAGTACTTC. Its protein is CASSQSQGVGETQYF. The chain carries TRBV4-1 and TRBJ2-5, with TRBD1 matching 7 bases. Germline V gives CDR1 MGHRA, CDR2 YSYEKL. V was clipped by 3 bases and J by 4 bases; unmatched bases: 8. CDR3 length: 15 amino acids.

The chain carries TRBV5-4 and TRBJ1-2; D is uncertain. This CDR3 has 13 amino acids. Trimming took 5 bases from V and 0 from J, leaving 8 bases between them. In germline, CDR1 is SGHNT, CDR2 YYREEE (reference sequence). CDR3 sequence reads: CASRTGTNYGYTF. The DNA for the CDR3 is TGTGCCAGCAGAACCGGGACTAACTATGGCTACACCTTC. Drawing the rest from reference TRBV5-4 and TRBJ1-2, the complete variable domain is ETGVTQSPTHLIKTRGQQVTLRCSSQSGHNTVSWYQQALGQGPQFIFQYYREEENGRGNFPPRFSGLQFPNYSSELNVNALELDDSALYLCASRTGTNYGYTFGSGTRLTVV.

The V gene is TRBV2, the J gene TRBJ2-7; 7 bases align to TRBD2. The V gene end was trimmed by 3 bases and the J gene end by 0 bases; junction bases not matched to a gene: 8. CDR3 size: 16 residues. Germline assignment: CDR1 SNHLY and CDR2 FYNNEI. DNA of the CDR3: TGTGCCAGCAGTGACCCTGGGCGGGGGAGCTCCTACGAGCAGTACTTC. Translating gives CASSDPGRGSSYEQYF.

The gene calls are TRBV5-1 and TRBJ1-1; perhaps TRBD1 as D (6 bases). CDR1 is SGHRS, CDR2 YFSETQ, per germline. V lost 4 bases to trimming and J lost 5 bases, with 12 bases between them. There are 13 residues in the CDR3. The CDR3, as DNA: TGCGCCAGCAGCGCACAGGGAGGGACTGAAGCTTTCTTT. It is translated as CASSAQGGTEAFF.

This clone is a singleton in its sample. J is TRBJ1-6 and V is TRBV28; the D is unclear. Germline values: CDR1 MDHEN, CDR2 SYDVKM. The CDR3 spans 14 residues. V was pared by 6 bases and J by 5 bases, with 11 bases between. Written as DNA, the CDR3 is TGTGCCAGCAGGGAGGACGGAAATAATTCACCCCTCCACTTT. Residues: CASREDGNNSPLHF. Using reference TRBV28 and TRBJ1-6 for the parts outside the CDR3, the full variable domain is DVKVTQSSRYLVKRTGEKVFLECVQDMDHENMFWYRQDPGLGLRLIYFSYDVKMKEKGDIPEGYSVSREKKERFSLILESASTNQTSMYLCASREDGNNSPLHFGNGTRLTVT.

The CDR3 loop is CASSPGTGPGEKLFF. The CDR3 DNA reads TGTGCCAGCTCACCCGGGACAGGCCCTGGGGAAAAACTGTTTTTT. The chain has TRBV18 and TRBJ1-4, with 8 positions matching TRBD1. This CDR3 has 15 amino acids. With 3 bases clipped from V and 8 bases from J, the junction kept 8 bases outside the gene matches. CDR1 KGHSH and CDR2 LQKENI come from the germline V gene.

The V gene is TRBV19, the J gene TRBJ1-5, with 7 bases fitting TRBD1. V gave up 5 bases and J gave up 7 bases; unmatched junction bases: 11. CDR1 is LNHDA, CDR2 SQIVND, per germline (reference sequence). The CDR3 totals 15 residues. The DNA of the CDR3 is TGTGCCAGTAGTCCCAGACAGGGTACGGGCCAGCCCCAGCATTTT. Translation: CASSPRQGTGQPQHF.

The chain carries TRBV5-1 and TRBJ2-1, with 8 bases aligning to TRBD2. V trimming: 1 base; J trimming: 5 bases; junction bases outside the gene matches: 8. There are 16 residues in the CDR3. The germline V gene has CDR1 SGHRS and CDR2 YFSETQ. CDR3 DNA: TGCGCCAGCAGCTTGCTGCAGCGGGGGTTCGACAATGAGCAGTTCTTC. It specifies CASSLLQRGFDNEQFF.

This clone was detected only once. The rearrangement links TRBV6-2 or TRBV6-3 to TRBJ2-5; TRBD1 might be the D (6 bases). The CDR3 extends over 14 amino acids. The V end lost 6 bases, the J end lost 1 base, and 12 bases lay between the germline ends. Germline assignment: CDR1 MNHEY and CDR2 SVGEGT. CDR3 sequence reads: CASSKTGSQETQYF. Written as DNA, the CDR3 is TGTGCCAGCAGCAAAACAGGGTCCCAAGAGACCCAGTACTTC.

This rearrangement joins TRBV28 to TRBJ1-5; D gene unclear. V shed 8 bases and J shed 7 bases, with 12 bases lying between them. The germline V gene has CDR1 MDHEN and CDR2 SYDVKM. The CDR3 totals 12 residues. The CDR3 here is CASLSTFQPQHF. CDR3 nucleotides: TGTGCCAGCCTTTCAACATTCCAGCCCCAGCATTTT.

The V and J genes are TRBV7-2 and TRBJ1-2, with a tentative D call TRBD1 (6 bases). The V end was cut by 5 bases, the J end by 6 bases, with 13 bases between. The CDR3 covers 13 residues. Germline CDR1 SGHTA, CDR2 FQGNSA. CDR3: CASSNAGANGYTF. Written as DNA, the CDR3 is TGTGCCAGCAGCAACGCAGGGGCGAATGGCTACACCTTC. The variable domain in full, with the rest retrieved from reference TRBV7-2 and TRBJ1-2, is GAGVSQSPSNKVTEKGKDVELRCDPISGHTALYWYRQSLGQGLEFLIYFQGNSAPDKSGLPSDRFSAERTGGSVSTLTIQRTQQEDSAVYLCASSNAGANGYTFGSGTRLTVV.

As regards this clone: The same CDR3 also results from other DNA sequences found in this sample. V and J are TRBV6-5 and TRBJ2-7; the D gene is possibly TRBD2 (5 bases). V was pared by 0 bases and J by 2 bases, with 8 bases between. Germline assignment: CDR1 MNHEY and CDR2 SVGAGI. This CDR3 contains 14 residues. Here the CDR3 DNA reads TGTGCCAGCAGTTACTCTCGGGGAGCCTACGAGCAGTACTTC. This codes for CASSYSRGAYEQYF.

This clone was seen once. The rearrangement uses TRBV10-3 and TRBJ1-5, with 11 bases aligning to TRBD1. Trimming took 3 bases from V and 5 from J; bases not matched to a gene: 6. Per germline, CDR1 ENHRY and CDR2 SYGVKD. The CDR3 consists of 16 residues. This chain's CDR3 is CAISETQGQGDQPQHF. CDR3 DNA: TGTGCCATCAGTGAAACACAGGGACAGGGGGATCAGCCCCAGCATTTT.